These 13 T cell receptor beta chains came from one sample sequenced in a study of T cell responses to AZD1222 COVID-19 vaccine. Some clones are missing from TCRdb's copy, which holds only in-frame ones; the method was immunoSEQ multiplex PCR. The profile shows around 99,000 clones, roughly nine tenths of them singletons. The material sequenced was peripheral blood, taken 28 days after the second AZD1222 dose. The receptor set was obtained from an adult who received the AZD1222 COVID-19 vaccine.

CDR3 sequence: CASRDRGQSNIQYF. The CDR3 DNA follows: TGTGCCTCCCGGGACAGGGGGCAATCAAACATTCAGTACTTC. The chain employs TRBV18 and TRBJ2-4; 12 bases map to TRBD1. Trimming took 11 bases from V and 6 from J; bases not matched to a gene: 8. CDR3 size: 14 residues. Germline V gene data show CDR1 as KGHSH and CDR2 as LQKENI.

The DNA for the CDR3 is TGTGCCAGCAGCTTCCGACTAGCGGGAGTGGCGAGCACCGGGGAGCTGTTTTTT. It translates to CASSFRLAGVASTGELFF. This chain links TRBV7-6 with TRBJ2-2; TRBD2 aligns across 12 bases. This CDR3 region has 18 residues. Germline V gene data show CDR1 as SGHVS and CDR2 as FNYEAQ. The J segment lost 4 bases and the V segment lost 3 bases, leaving 9 bases of the junction unmatched.

The V call is TRBV7-9, the J call TRBJ1-1; TRBD1 matches at 7 bases. V was pared by 8 bases and J by 6 bases, with 15 bases of the junction left unmatched. CDR1 SEHNR and CDR2 FQNEAQ come from the germline V gene (reference sequence). This CDR3 contains 15 residues. CDR3 region: CASYRSGGSLPEAFF. The CDR3 DNA reads as TGTGCCAGCTACCGGTCAGGGGGTAGTCTCCCTGAAGCTTTCTTT.

The chain recombines TRBV10-3 with TRBJ2-1; TRBD1 matches at 7 bases. CDR1 is ENHRY, CDR2 SYGVKD, per germline. V shed 0 bases, J shed 3 bases, and the junction held 2 bases outside the gene matches. The CDR3 extends over 15 amino acids. CDR3 coding DNA: TGTGCCATCAGTGAGTCCTGGGACAGCTACAATGAGCAGTTCTTC. Translating it yields CAISESWDSYNEQFF.

The V gene is TRBV6-2 or TRBV6-3, the J gene TRBJ1-1; D gene ambiguous. V lost 2 bases and J lost 7, with 11 bases in between. CDR1 and CDR2 from the germline V gene are MNHEY and SVGEGT. This CDR3 spans 13 amino acids. The CDR3 nucleotides are TGTGCCAGCAGTTACAGGGTCGTGAGTGAAGCTTTCTTT. Translating it yields CASSYRVVSEAFF.

The V gene is TRBV4-2, the J gene TRBJ1-2; possible D gene TRBD1, 5 bases. CDR3 length equals 13 residues. Germline-derived CDR1 and CDR2 are LGHNA and YNFKEQ. The V and J ends lost 2 bases and 6 bases respectively, with 10 bases between them. The CDR3: CASSQRGDHGYTF. CDR3 in DNA: TGTGCCAGCAGCCAAAGAGGGGACCATGGCTACACCTTC.

The gene calls are TRBV6-6 and TRBJ1-1, with 8 positions matching TRBD1. Germline lookup yields CDR1 MNHNY and CDR2 SVGAGI (reference sequence). The V and J ends lost 1 base and 5 bases, in that order; junction bases with no gene match: 3. The CDR3 extends over 14 amino acids. DNA for the CDR3: TGTGCCAGCAGTTACTTGCAGGGGGCGACTGAAGCTTTCTTT. Its translation is CASSYLQGATEAFF.

This clone was detected once. J is TRBJ2-3 and V is TRBV9; 8 positions agree with TRBD2. Germline V CDR1 and CDR2: SGDLS, YYNGEE. V dropped 0 bases and J dropped 0; count of bases not matched to a gene: 3. The CDR3 is 16 residues long. CDR3 DNA: TGTGCCAGCAGCGTAGTGGCTAGCGGGAGCACAGATACGCAGTATTTT. It yields the protein CASSVVASGSTDTQYF.

The rearrangement joins TRBV15 to TRBJ1-1, with D unclear. V was trimmed by 5 bases and J by 0 bases, leaving 13 bases between them. The CDR3 is 15 residues long. Germline CDR1 is LNHNV and CDR2 is YYDKDF (reference sequence). CDR3 residues: CATSGEVRLNTEAFF. In DNA, the CDR3 is TGTGCCACCAGCGGGGAAGTACGGTTGAACACTGAAGCTTTCTTT.

V gene TRBV27 combines with J gene TRBJ1-2; unclear D gene. From germline, CDR1 is MNHEY and CDR2 SMNVEV (reference sequence). The V end was cut by 4 bases, the J end by 3 bases, with 9 bases between. This CDR3 has 13 residues. CDR3 DNA sequence: TGTGCCAGCAGTTGGGCGGGATACTATGGCTACACCTTC. This sequence encodes CASSWAGYYGYTF.

The chain joins TRBV21-1 to TRBJ2-5; the D call of TRBD1 is as the table states it, not checked on the DNA. TRBV21-1 is assigned pseudogene status. This CDR3 has 16 residues. This CDR3 reads CASSKGRTGGQETQYF. The CDR3 nucleotides read TGTGCCAGCAGCAAAGGAAGGACAGGGGGACAAGAGACCCAGTACTTC.

This chain links TRBV6-6 with TRBJ2-5; D is unresolved. The CDR3 runs to 14 residues. Trimming left V 2 bases short and J 5 bases short, with 12 bases between. Germline CDR1 and CDR2: MNHNY and SVGAGI (reference sequence). In DNA, the CDR3 is TGTGCCAGCAGTTACCTGGTGGGAAAGGAGACCCAGTACTTC. This gives the protein CASSYLVGKETQYF.

This rearrangement joins TRBV5-5 to TRBJ1-4, with a weak D call TRBD1 (6 bases). The CDR3 length is 15 residues. From germline, CDR1 is SGHKS and CDR2 YYEKEE (reference sequence). Trimming pared 3 bases from V and 8 bases from J, leaving 17 bases between. This CDR3 reads CASSSLQGVGEKLFF. DNA of the CDR3: TGTGCCAGCAGCTCACTACAGGGTGTAGGGGAAAAACTGTTTTTT.